Listed here are 20 T cell receptor beta chains from one sample, sequenced in a study of T cell repertoires in cytomegalovirus infection. MiXCR, applied by TCRdb to the reads, yields one record per CDR3 protein. Among about 900,000 distinct CDR3 sequences listed, roughly 31% were seen once. Their antigens are not known. The sample here was cultured CD8+ T cells from PBMCs, taken from culture after CMV antigen stimulation. Receptors originate from a human donor in good health (CMV status not recorded). Some clones in this sample may be carry-over from other donors' samples.

This clonotype has at least ten counts. The chain is built from TRBV7-8 and TRBJ1-4; TRBD1 might be the D (5 bases). The CDR3 is 15 residues long. Between the trimmed V and J ends, which lost 1 base and 7 bases, there was a span of 13 bases. The germline V gene has CDR1 SGHVS and CDR2 FQNEAQ. Here the CDR3 DNA reads TGTGCCAGCAGCTTAGTTCCGGGGGGGGGTGAAAAACTGTTTTTT. It translates to CASSLVPGGGEKLFF.

Here the CDR3 DNA reads TGTGCCAGCTCACCACCGGTTTCAGACAATGAGCAGTTCTTC. It encodes CASSPPVSDNEQFF. V and J are TRBV18 and TRBJ2-1; no firm D call. The germline V gene has CDR1 KGHSH and CDR2 LQKENI. The CDR3 spans 14 residues. The V end lost 0 bases, the J end lost 5 bases, and 8 bases lay between the germline ends.

This clonotype has only a few counts. The gene calls are TRBV7-6 and TRBJ1-3, with 7 positions matching TRBD1. The V segment lost 4 bases and the J segment 3 bases; nucleotides outside the gene matches: 3. The CDR3 runs to 14 residues. Germline assignment: CDR1 SGHVS and CDR2 FNYEAQ. The CDR3 here is CASSSGGFGNTIYF. For the CDR3, the DNA is TGTGCCAGCAGCTCAGGGGGATTTGGAAACACCATATATTTT. Supplemented by reference TRBV7-6 and TRBJ1-3, the full variable domain reads GAGVSQSPRYKVTKRGQDVALRCDPISGHVSLYWYRQALGQGPEFLTYFNYEAQQDKSGLPNDRFSAERPEGSISTLTIQRTEQRDSAMYRCASSSGGFGNTIYFGEGSWLTVV.

J is TRBJ2-1 and V is TRBV7-4; D is possibly TRBD1 (5 bases). The germline gives CDR1 SGHVT, CDR2 SQSDAQ. Trimming pared 5 bases from V and 8 bases from J, leaving 16 bases between. The CDR3 length is 14 residues. The CDR3 region is CASSIEGDRDEQFF. The CDR3, as DNA: TGTGCCAGCAGCATCGAAGGGGATAGGGATGAGCAGTTCTTC.

This chain joins TRBV13 and TRBJ2-5; 9 bases align to TRBD2. CDR3 length: 16 amino acids. J lost 5 bases, V lost 4 bases, and 11 bases had no gene match. Germline V lookup: CDR1 PRHDT, CDR2 FYEKMQ (reference sequence). The DNA for the CDR3 is TGTGCCAGCAGCTCGACAGCGGGGGGCAGGGGTGAGACCCAGTACTTC. Amino acids: CASSSTAGGRGETQYF.

The chain employs TRBV4-1 and TRBJ2-7; D is ambiguous. Deletions cut 0 bases from V and 1 base from J, with 10 bases between. From germline, CDR1 is MGHRA and CDR2 YSYEKL. This CDR3 is 15 amino acids long. The CDR3 loop is CASSQDKGTSYEQYF. The CDR3 nucleotides are TGCGCCAGCAGCCAAGATAAAGGCACGTCCTACGAGCAGTACTTC.

V and J are TRBV19 and TRBJ2-1; 7 nucleotides line up with TRBD1. V lost 6 bases and J lost 2; bases outside the gene matches: 7. Germline loops: CDR1 LNHDA, CDR2 SQIVND (reference sequence). The CDR3 runs to 15 residues. CDR3: CASSLKGAAYNEQFF. The CDR3 region has the DNA TGTGCCAGTAGCCTCAAGGGGGCTGCCTACAATGAGCAGTTCTTC.

The chain uses TRBV27 and TRBJ2-7, with 11 bases aligning to TRBD1. The CDR3 has 15 amino acids. Germline values: CDR1 MNHEY, CDR2 SMNVEV (reference sequence). The trim removed 3 bases at V and 4 bases at J, leaving 5 bases unmatched. CDR3 in DNA: TGTGCCAGCAGTTTGTCGGGACAGGGGGTTTACGAGCAGTACGTC. Translation gives CASSLSGQGVYEQYV.

This clonotype was counted at least ten times. V and J are TRBV7-6 and TRBJ2-1; D gene ambiguous. This CDR3 has 14 amino acids. Germline loops: CDR1 SGHVS, CDR2 FNYEAQ. Deletions cut 3 bases from V and 0 bases from J, with 6 bases between. CDR3 in DNA: TGTGCCAGCAGCTTGTGGAGCTCCTACAATGAGCAGTTCTTC. It codes for CASSLWSSYNEQFF.

This clonotype came up many times. The gene calls are TRBV7-9 and TRBJ2-5; the D gene is possibly TRBD1 (6 bases). Germline lookup yields CDR1 SEHNR and CDR2 FQNEAQ (reference sequence). The V end lost 4 bases, the J end lost 4 bases, and 13 bases lay between the germline ends. CDR3 length equals 14 residues. CDR3 bases: TGTGCCAGCAGCTCGACAGGACGCCGAGAGACCCAGTACTTC. It yields the protein CASSSTGRRETQYF.

This clonotype was seen just once. The rearrangement uses TRBV20-1 and TRBJ1-2; tentatively, D is TRBD1 (5 bases). Trimming pared 1 base from V and 5 bases from J, leaving 11 bases between. Germline lookup yields CDR1 DFQATT and CDR2 SNEGSKA (reference sequence). This CDR3 is 13 amino acids long. The CDR3: CSARGGGRYGYTF. DNA of the CDR3: TGCAGTGCTAGAGGGGGGGGGAGATATGGCTACACCTTC.

This clonotype has a count of ten or more. The V call is TRBV6-2 or TRBV6-3, the J call TRBJ1-1; a possible D gene is TRBD1 (5 bases). Germline assignment: CDR1 MNHEY and CDR2 SVGEGT. V was clipped by 3 bases and J by 1 base, with 9 bases between them. This CDR3 contains 14 residues. CDR3 amino acids: CASSYLGANTEAFF. The CDR3 coding sequence is TGTGCCAGCAGTTATCTCGGGGCGAACACTGAAGCTTTCTTT.

This clonotype was seen a few times. One end of the junction fails to match germline, which may point to a read error. V usage is TRBV7-7 and J usage is TRBJ1-3; unclear D gene. CDR3 length: 15 residues. Germline CDR1 and CDR2: SSHAT and FNYEAQ (reference sequence). The CDR3 sequence is CASSLDLGSGNTIYF. CDR3 bases: TGTGCTAGCAGCTTAGATCTGGGCTCTGGAAACACCATATATTTT. Combining the CDR3 with reference TRBV7-7 and TRBJ1-3 gives the whole variable domain GAGVSQSPRYKVTKRGQDVTLRCDPISSHATLYWYQQALGQGPEFLTYFNYEAQPDKSGLPSDRFSAERPEGSISTLTIQRTEQRDSAMYRCASSLDLGSGNTIYFGEGSWLTVV.

There are many counts of this clonotype. The V gene is TRBV2, the J gene TRBJ2-5; possibly TRBD1 or TRBD2 for D (5 bases each). This CDR3 comprises 13 residues. The germline gives CDR1 SNHLY, CDR2 FYNNEI. Trimming took off 2 bases at V and 5 bases at J, with 9 bases between the two ends. DNA of the CDR3: TGTGCCAGCAGTGAACGGGGACGGGAGACCCAGTACTTC. Protein product: CASSERGRETQYF.

The genes are TRBV6-2 or TRBV6-3 and TRBJ2-5; weak D call: TRBD1 (5 bases). V gave up 2 bases and J gave up 5 bases, with 15 bases separating them. This CDR3 comprises 15 residues. Germline CDR1 is MNHEY and CDR2 is SVGEGT. The CDR3 spells CASSYGQGLQETQYF. As DNA, the CDR3 is TGTGCCAGCAGTTACGGTCAGGGTCTACAGGAGACCCAGTACTTC.

This clonotype was detected only a few times. The chain recombines TRBV5-4 with TRBJ2-1; TRBD2 might be the D (6 bases). Trimming stripped 2 bases from V and 7 bases from J, with 19 bases between. The CDR3 has 16 residues. Germline assignment: CDR1 SGHNT and CDR2 YYREEE (reference sequence). CDR3 amino acids: CASSFPGTSSRNEQFF. As DNA, the CDR3 is TGTGCCAGCAGCTTCCCTGGGACTTCTTCCCGTAATGAGCAGTTCTTC.

This sequence joins TRBV10-3 and TRBJ1-1, with D tentatively TRBD1 (5 bases). This CDR3 is 14 amino acids long. From germline, CDR1 is ENHRY and CDR2 SYGVKD. V was cut by 6 bases and J by 0 bases, with 11 bases left in between. CDR3 bases: TGTGCCATCAGAACGGACACCTTGAACACTGAAGCTTTCTTT. This codes for CAIRTDTLNTEAFF.

In this sample, this clonotype turned up a few times. The chain has TRBV7-9 and TRBJ1-1; D call uncertain. Per germline, CDR1 SEHNR and CDR2 FQNEAQ (reference sequence). Trimming stripped 1 base from V and 1 base from J, with 25 bases between. The CDR3 loop spans 20 amino acids. Here the CDR3 reads CASSLVLETRNPKGNTEAFF. The CDR3 DNA reads as TGTGCCAGCAGCTTAGTACTTGAGACACGTAACCCCAAAGGGAACACTGAAGCTTTCTTT.

J is TRBJ1-2 and V is TRBV7-9; no clear D. The CDR3 extends over 16 amino acids. With 5 bases removed from V and 1 base from J, the gap between germline ends came to 17 bases. The germline V gene encodes CDR1 SEHNR and CDR2 FQNEAQ (reference sequence). CDR3 region: CASSARTEAHNYGYTF. Here the CDR3 DNA reads TGTGCCAGCAGCGCCCGGACCGAAGCACATAACTATGGCTACACCTTC.

This clonotype was detected only a few times. The V gene is TRBV7-6, the J gene TRBJ2-2; D possibly corresponds to TRBD2 (5 bases). Looked up from germline, CDR1 is SGHVS and CDR2 is FNYEAQ. The CDR3 length is 14 residues. V lost 7 bases and J 1 base, leaving 10 bases between the germline ends. CDR3 loop: CASTLEGNTGELFF. CDR3 nucleotide sequence: TGTGCCAGCACCCTAGAGGGGAACACCGGGGAGCTGTTTTTT.